This TCR beta chain was recorded in a study of T cells in localized non-small cell lung cancer. Study conclusions and caveats: Uninvolved adjacent lung, not tumor, had the highest T cell clonality. Among the top 100 tumor clones, a median 57 appeared in adjacent lung.

The CDR3 has 14 residues. From germline, CDR1 is LGHNA and CDR2 YNFKEQ. Deletions cut 1 base from V and 7 bases from J, with 14 bases between. Of note for this clone: Its target is unknown.

Using immunoSEQ multiplex PCR, the repertoire was profiled, and TCRdb retains in-frame clones only, with some absent. This table holds about 59,000 clones, 85% to 90% found once. The rearrangement uses TRBV4-2 and TRBJ2-7, with D uncertain. The sequencing used peripheral blood, collected before any cancer treatment. This sequence originates from a man aged 35-69 years with stage I squamous cell lung carcinoma. The CDR3 coding sequence is TGTGCCAGCAGCCAAGTCGTGTACGCGAAGGAGCAGTACTTC. This gives the protein CASSQVVYAKEQYF.